These 20 T cell receptor beta chains were all obtained from the same sample, sequenced in a study of OX40 agonist ivuxolimab in advanced cancers. Assay used: immunoSEQ multiplex PCR; TCRdb lists only in-frame clones, some missing. The sample includes tens of thousands of clones, over 80% seen only once; the top ten take approximately 33%. The source was CD4+ or CD8+ T cells sorted from blood, collected in a trial of the OX40 agonist ivuxolimab. Receptor source: an adult with an advanced solid tumor such as melanoma, head and neck, liver or kidney cancer.

The chain has TRBV29-1 and TRBJ2-7; the D gene is possibly TRBD1 (5 bases). The CDR3 runs to 11 residues. CDR1 is SQVTM, CDR2 ANQGSEA, per germline. V shed 3 bases and J shed 2 bases, with 5 bases lying between them. The CDR3 DNA sequence: TGCAGCGTTGAGACAGCCTACGAGCAGTACTTC. The encoded protein is CSVETAYEQYF.

The chain employs TRBV27 and TRBJ2-5; 10 nucleotides match TRBD1. CDR3 length: 15 residues. Germline CDR1 reads MNHEY; CDR2 reads SMNVEV (reference sequence). V dropped 4 bases and J dropped 3; count of bases not matched to a gene: 5. The CDR3 sequence is CASSSLGTGEETQYF. CDR3 DNA sequence: TGTGCCAGCAGTTCTCTCGGGACAGGGGAAGAGACCCAGTACTTC.

The chain recombines TRBV5-6 with TRBJ2-7; D remains unclear. This CDR3 region has 14 residues. The V and J ends lost 0 bases and 0 bases respectively, with 7 bases between them. Germline V lookup: CDR1 SGHDT, CDR2 YYEEEE. The CDR3 nucleotides are TGTGCCAGCAGCTTGGCCCTGAGCTCCTACGAGCAGTACTTC. Translation: CASSLALSSYEQYF.

The rearrangement joins TRBV19 to TRBJ2-2; D is unresolved. From germline, CDR1 is LNHDA and CDR2 SQIVND (reference sequence). This CDR3 comprises 16 residues. Trimming stripped 0 bases from V and 1 base from J, with 9 bases between. The CDR3 nucleotides are TGTGCCAGTAGTATAGATAGTCGGCAGAACACCGGGGAGCTGTTTTTT. Protein: CASSIDSRQNTGELFF.

The J gene is TRBJ1-4, the V gene TRBV2, with D unclear. Looked up from germline, CDR1 is SNHLY and CDR2 is FYNNEI. This CDR3 has 8 amino acids. Here the CDR3 DNA reads TGTGTCAATGAAAAACTGTTTTTT. It yields the protein CVNEKLFF.

The V and J genes are TRBV5-1 and TRBJ2-5; D may match TRBD1 or TRBD2 (5 bases each). The CDR3 sequence is 14 residues long. Trimming left V 1 base short and J 5 bases short, with 12 bases between. In germline, CDR1 is SGHRS, CDR2 YFSETQ. CDR3 region: CASSLLGTRETQYF. CDR3 nucleotide sequence: TGCGCCAGCAGCTTGTTGGGGACGAGGGAGACCCAGTACTTC.

The CDR3 is CASSEAGGARNSPLHF. DNA of the CDR3: TGTGCCAGCAGTGAAGCGGGGGGAGCGCGGAATTCACCCCTCCACTTT. The chain recombines TRBV6-1 with TRBJ1-6; possible D gene TRBD1, 5 bases. Germline CDR1 and CDR2: MNHNS and SASEGT. Deletions cut 0 bases from V and 7 bases from J, with 13 bases between. There are 16 residues in the CDR3.

In nucleotides, the CDR3 is TGTGCCATCCGATGGGACGACGACAATGAGCAGTTCTTC. Its translation: CAIRWDDDNEQFF. This sequence joins TRBV10-3 and TRBJ2-1; D is tentatively TRBD1 or TRBD2 (5 bases each). V lost 8 bases to trimming and J lost 5 bases, with 13 bases between them. The CDR3 sequence is 13 residues long. Germline CDR1 and CDR2: ENHRY and SYGVKD.

DNA for the CDR3: TGTGCCAGCAGCCACTCGGACCAAGACTCCTACGAGCAGTACTTC. It translates to CASSHSDQDSYEQYF. This sequence joins TRBV5-5 and TRBJ2-7; D gene ambiguous. Germline loops: CDR1 SGHKS, CDR2 YYEKEE (reference sequence). The CDR3 contains 15 residues. V was trimmed by 4 bases and J by 0 bases, leaving 14 bases between them.

The chain joins TRBV6-1 to TRBJ2-5, with D perhaps given as TRBD1 or TRBD2 (7 bases each). The J call may be wrong; the DNA end is better matched by TRBJ2-7. Germline-derived CDR1 and CDR2 are MNHNS and SASEGT. This CDR3 contains 17 residues. The CDR3 nucleotides read TGTGCCAGCAGTGAAGTTTCAGCGGGACAGACCCCCTACGAGCAGTACTTC. Translated: CASSEVSAGQTPYEQYF.

This chain connects TRBV5-1 to TRBJ2-7; D possibly corresponds to TRBD1 (6 bases). The CDR3 length is 14 residues. Germline assignment: CDR1 SGHRS and CDR2 YFSETQ. Trimming shortened V by 0 bases and J by 3 bases, and 10 bases separated the two germline ends. This CDR3 reads CASSLEGTLYEQYF. The CDR3 DNA sequence: TGCGCCAGCAGCTTGGAAGGGACACTCTACGAGCAGTACTTC.

The chain couples TRBV19 to TRBJ1-1; possibly TRBD1 for D (5 bases). This CDR3 comprises 14 residues. Germline CDR1 LNHDA, CDR2 SQIVND (reference sequence). Trimming stripped 0 bases from V and 4 bases from J, with 9 bases between. The CDR3 DNA reads as TGTGCCAGTAGTATAGATCTGAGGGGCACTGAAGCTTTCTTT. This translates into CASSIDLRGTEAFF. Supplemented by reference TRBV19 and TRBJ1-1, the full variable domain reads DGGITQSPKYLFRKEGQNVTLSCEQNLNHDAMYWYRQDPGQGLRLIYYSQIVNDFQKGDIAEGYSVSREKKESFPLTVTSAQKNPTAFYLCASSIDLRGTEAFFGQGTRLTVV.

The V and J genes are TRBV2 and TRBJ1-5, with D perhaps matching TRBD1 (6 bases). The V and J ends lost 6 bases and 2 bases respectively, with 17 bases between them. This CDR3 spans 16 amino acids. Germline CDR1 SNHLY, CDR2 FYNNEI. CDR3 nucleotides: TGTGCCAGCAGGGAGGAGACCAGGGGAGGCAATCAGCCCCAGCATTTT. Protein sequence: CASREETRGGNQPQHF.

The V gene is TRBV29-1, the J gene TRBJ1-3, with D perhaps matching TRBD1 (5 bases). The CDR3 length is 16 residues. Germline V gives CDR1 SQVTM, CDR2 ANQGSEA. The V end was cut by 1 base, the J end by 0 bases, with 13 bases between. The CDR3 sequence: CSVEGRDVDSGNTIYF. CDR3 coding DNA: TGCAGCGTTGAAGGGAGGGACGTTGACTCTGGAAACACCATATATTTT.

V usage is TRBV2 and J usage is TRBJ2-1; 7 nucleotides agree with TRBD1. The V segment lost 5 bases and the J segment 5 bases; nucleotides outside the gene matches: 3. The CDR3 has 13 amino acids. Germline assignment: CDR1 SNHLY and CDR2 FYNNEI. CDR3 coding DNA: TGTGCCAGCAGTAATACAGGGGACAATGAGCAGTTCTTC. Translating it yields CASSNTGDNEQFF. The full variable domain, its missing parts supplied by reference TRBV2 and TRBJ2-1, is EPEVTQTPSHQVTQMGQEVILRCVPISNHLYFYWYRQILGQKVEFLVSFYNNEISEKSEIFDDQFSVERPDGSNFTLKIRSTKLEDSAMYFCASSNTGDNEQFFGPGTRLTVL.

The V gene is TRBV5-1, the J gene TRBJ2-3; D is undetermined. Trimming stripped 2 bases from V and 0 bases from J, with 7 bases between. The CDR3 length is 14 residues. Germline V lookup: CDR1 SGHRS, CDR2 YFSETQ. This chain's CDR3 is CASSFSGSTDTQYF. DNA of the CDR3: TGCGCCAGCAGCTTCTCGGGCAGCACAGATACGCAGTATTTT.

V usage is TRBV6-5 and J usage is TRBJ2-7, with TRBD2 matching over 11 bases. The V gene end was trimmed by 6 bases and the J gene end by 7 bases; junction bases not matched to a gene: 11. Germline V CDR1 and CDR2: MNHEY, SVGAGI. The CDR3 runs to 15 residues. This chain's CDR3 is CASRDIAGGSWEQYF. The CDR3 DNA follows: TGTGCCAGCAGGGATATAGCGGGGGGGTCGTGGGAGCAGTACTTC.

The rearrangement uses TRBV5-5 and TRBJ1-5; TRBD1 is a possible D gene (5 bases). V lost 2 bases to trimming and J lost 0 bases, with 12 bases between them. Germline V gene lookup returns CDR1 SGHKS and CDR2 YYEKEE (reference sequence). The CDR3 length is 16 residues. CDR3 in DNA: TGTGCCAGCAGCTTCGGGGCCCCAGATAGCAATCAGCCCCAGCATTTT. It translates to CASSFGAPDSNQPQHF.

The chain employs TRBV5-1 and TRBJ2-2; 7 nucleotides match TRBD1. The V segment lost 4 bases and the J segment 0 bases; nucleotides outside the gene matches: 6. There are 16 residues in the CDR3. The germline V gene encodes CDR1 SGHRS and CDR2 YFSETQ. This CDR3 reads CASSPRQGANTGELFF. CDR3 nucleotide sequence: TGCGCCAGCAGCCCCCGGCAGGGGGCGAACACCGGGGAGCTGTTTTTT.

The chain is built from TRBV7-2 and TRBJ2-5; 13 positions agree with TRBD2. Germline CDR1 is SGHTA and CDR2 is FQGNSA. V gave up 5 bases and J gave up 5 bases; unmatched junction bases: 5. This CDR3 has 15 residues. CDR3 in amino acids: CASSRTSGSGETQYF. CDR3 nucleotides: TGTGCCAGCAGCCGGACTAGCGGGAGTGGGGAGACCCAGTACTTC.